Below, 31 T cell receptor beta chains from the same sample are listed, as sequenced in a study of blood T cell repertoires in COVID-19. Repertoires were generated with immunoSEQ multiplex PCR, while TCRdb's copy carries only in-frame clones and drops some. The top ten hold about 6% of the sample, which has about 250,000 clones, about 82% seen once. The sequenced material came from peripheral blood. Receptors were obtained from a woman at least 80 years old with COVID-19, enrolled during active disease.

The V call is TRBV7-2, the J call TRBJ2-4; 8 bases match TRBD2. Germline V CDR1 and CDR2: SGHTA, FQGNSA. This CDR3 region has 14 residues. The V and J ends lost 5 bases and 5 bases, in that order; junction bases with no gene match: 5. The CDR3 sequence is CASSPGGAQNIQYF. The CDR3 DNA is TGTGCCAGCAGCCCGGGAGGGGCGCAAAACATTCAGTACTTC.

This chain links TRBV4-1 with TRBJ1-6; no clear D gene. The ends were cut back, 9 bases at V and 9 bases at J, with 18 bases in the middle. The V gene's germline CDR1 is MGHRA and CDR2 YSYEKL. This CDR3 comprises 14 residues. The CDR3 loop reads CASRSLGPTSPLHF. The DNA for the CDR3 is TGCGCCAGTAGGTCCCTTGGGCCTACTTCACCCCTCCACTTT.

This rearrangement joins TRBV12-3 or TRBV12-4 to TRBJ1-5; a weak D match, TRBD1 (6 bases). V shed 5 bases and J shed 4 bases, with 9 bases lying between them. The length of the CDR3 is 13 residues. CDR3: CASSPGQNQPQHF. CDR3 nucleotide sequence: TGTGCCAGCAGTCCAGGACAGAATCAGCCCCAGCATTTT.

The CDR3, as DNA: TGTGCCAGCAGCCCCGGGACAAGTGGCTCCTACGAGCAGTACTTC. As protein: CASSPGTSGSYEQYF. This rearrangement joins TRBV3-1 (or the pseudogene TRBV3-2) to TRBJ2-7; TRBD1 might be the D (6 bases). The CDR3 has 15 amino acids. The germline V and J ends were trimmed by 4 bases and 0 bases, with 13 bases remaining between them. CDR1 is LGHDT, CDR2 YNNKEL, per germline (reference sequence).

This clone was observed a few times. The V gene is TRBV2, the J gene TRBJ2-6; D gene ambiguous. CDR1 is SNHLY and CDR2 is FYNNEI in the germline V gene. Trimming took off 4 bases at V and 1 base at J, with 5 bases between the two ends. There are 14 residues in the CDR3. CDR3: CASSAESGANVLTF. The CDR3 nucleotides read TGTGCCAGCAGTGCGGAGTCTGGGGCCAACGTCCTGACTTTC.

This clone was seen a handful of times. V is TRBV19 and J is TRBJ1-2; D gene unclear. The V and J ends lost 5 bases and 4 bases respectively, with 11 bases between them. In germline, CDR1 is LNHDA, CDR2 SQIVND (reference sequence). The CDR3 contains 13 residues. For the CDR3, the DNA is TGTGCCAGTAGTCCTCCCCGGGGCTATGGCTACACCTTC. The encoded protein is CASSPPRGYGYTF.

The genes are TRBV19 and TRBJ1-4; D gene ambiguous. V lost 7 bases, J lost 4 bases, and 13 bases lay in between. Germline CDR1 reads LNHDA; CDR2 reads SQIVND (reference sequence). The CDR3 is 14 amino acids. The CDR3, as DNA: TGTGCCAGTAACCCCACACCAAATAATGAAAAACTGTTTTTT. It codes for CASNPTPNNEKLFF.

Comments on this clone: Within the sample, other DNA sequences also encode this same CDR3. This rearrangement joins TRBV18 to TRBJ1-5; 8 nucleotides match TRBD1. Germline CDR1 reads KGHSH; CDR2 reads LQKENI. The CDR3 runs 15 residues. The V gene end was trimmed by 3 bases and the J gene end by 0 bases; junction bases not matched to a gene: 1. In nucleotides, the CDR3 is TGTGCCAGCTCACCGACAGGGGATAGCAATCAGCCCCAGCATTTT. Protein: CASSPTGDSNQPQHF.

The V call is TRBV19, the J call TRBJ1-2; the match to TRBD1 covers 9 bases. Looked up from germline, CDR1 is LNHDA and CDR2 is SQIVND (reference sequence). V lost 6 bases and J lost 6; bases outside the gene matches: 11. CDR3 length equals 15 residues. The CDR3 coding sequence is TGTGCCAGTAGGATCCGTGACAGGGGGGCGGATGGCTACACCTTC. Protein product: CASRIRDRGADGYTF.

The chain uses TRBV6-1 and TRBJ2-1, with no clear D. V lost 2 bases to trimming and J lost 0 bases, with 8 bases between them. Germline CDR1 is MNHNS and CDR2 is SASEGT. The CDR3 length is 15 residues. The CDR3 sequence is CASSESGSSYNEQFF. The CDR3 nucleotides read TGTGCCAGCAGTGAATCCGGTAGCTCCTACAATGAGCAGTTCTTC.

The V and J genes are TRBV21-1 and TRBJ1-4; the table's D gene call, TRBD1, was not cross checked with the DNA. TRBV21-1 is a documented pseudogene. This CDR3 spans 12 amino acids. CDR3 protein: CASSQGAEKLFF. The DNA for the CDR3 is TGTGCCAGCAGCCAAGGGGCTGAAAAACTGTTTTTT.

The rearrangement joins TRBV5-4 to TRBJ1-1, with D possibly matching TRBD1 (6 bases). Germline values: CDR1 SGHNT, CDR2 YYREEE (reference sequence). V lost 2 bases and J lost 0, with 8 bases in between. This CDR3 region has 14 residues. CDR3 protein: CASSFGQMNTEAFF. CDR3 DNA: TGTGCCAGCAGCTTTGGACAGATGAACACTGAAGCTTTCTTT. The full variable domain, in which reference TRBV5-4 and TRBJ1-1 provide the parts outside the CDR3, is ETGVTQSPTHLIKTRGQQVTLRCSSQSGHNTVSWYQQALGQGPQFIFQYYREEENGRGNFPPRFSGLQFPNYSSELNVNALELDDSALYLCASSFGQMNTEAFFGQGTRLTVV.

This CDR3 is CASSQSPTGPLGQYF. CDR3 in DNA: TGCGCCAGCAGTCAATCCCCGACAGGTCCTCTGGGGCAGTACTTC. V and J are TRBV23-1 and TRBJ2-7; D may be TRBD1 (6 bases). TRBV23-1 is given ORF status, its function remaining uncertain. V lost 0 bases and J 9 bases, leaving 18 bases between the germline ends. The CDR3 loop spans 15 amino acids.

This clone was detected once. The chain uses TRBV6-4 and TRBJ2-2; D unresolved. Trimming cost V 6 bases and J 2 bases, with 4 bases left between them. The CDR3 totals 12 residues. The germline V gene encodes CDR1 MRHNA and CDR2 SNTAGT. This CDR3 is CASRLNTGELFF. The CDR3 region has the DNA TGTGCCAGCAGACTTAACACCGGGGAGCTGTTTTTT.

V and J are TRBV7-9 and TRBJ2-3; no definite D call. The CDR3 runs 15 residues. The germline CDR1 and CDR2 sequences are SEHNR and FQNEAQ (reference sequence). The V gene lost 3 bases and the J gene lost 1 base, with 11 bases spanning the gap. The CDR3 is CASSFGSPGTDTQYF. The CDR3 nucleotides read TGTGCCAGCAGCTTCGGTAGCCCGGGCACAGATACGCAGTATTTT.

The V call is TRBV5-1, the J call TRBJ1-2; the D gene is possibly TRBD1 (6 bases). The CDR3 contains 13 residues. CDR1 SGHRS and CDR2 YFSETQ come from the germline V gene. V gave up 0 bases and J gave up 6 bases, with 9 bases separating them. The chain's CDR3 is CASSLGRDNGYTF. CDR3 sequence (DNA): TGCGCCAGCAGCTTGGGACGGGACAATGGCTACACCTTC.

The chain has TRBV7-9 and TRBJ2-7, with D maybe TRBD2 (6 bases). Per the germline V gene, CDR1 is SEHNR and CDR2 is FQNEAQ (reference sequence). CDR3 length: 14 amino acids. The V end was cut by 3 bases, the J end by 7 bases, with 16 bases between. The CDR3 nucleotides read TGTGCCAGCAGCTTTCGCGGAGGGGCGCGAGAGCAGTACGTC. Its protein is CASSFRGGAREQYV.

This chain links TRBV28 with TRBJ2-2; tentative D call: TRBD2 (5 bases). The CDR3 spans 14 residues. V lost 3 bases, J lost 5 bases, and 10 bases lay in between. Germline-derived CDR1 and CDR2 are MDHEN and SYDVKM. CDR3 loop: CASSFLGSTGELFF. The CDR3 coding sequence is TGTGCCAGCAGTTTTCTTGGGAGTACCGGGGAGCTGTTTTTT.

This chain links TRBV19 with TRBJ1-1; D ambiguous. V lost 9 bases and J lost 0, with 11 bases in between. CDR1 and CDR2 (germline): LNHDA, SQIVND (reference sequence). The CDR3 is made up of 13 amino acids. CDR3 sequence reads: CASWSQMNTEAFF. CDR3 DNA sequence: TGTGCCAGCTGGAGCCAGATGAACACTGAAGCTTTCTTT. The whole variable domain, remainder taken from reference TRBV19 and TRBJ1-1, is DGGITQSPKYLFRKEGQNVTLSCEQNLNHDAMYWYRQDPGQGLRLIYYSQIVNDFQKGDIAEGYSVSREKKESFPLTVTSAQKNPTAFYLCASWSQMNTEAFFGQGTRLTVV.

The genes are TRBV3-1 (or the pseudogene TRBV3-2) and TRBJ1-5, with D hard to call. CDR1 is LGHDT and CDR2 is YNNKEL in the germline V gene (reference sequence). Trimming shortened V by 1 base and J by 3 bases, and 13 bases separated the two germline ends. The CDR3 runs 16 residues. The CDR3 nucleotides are TGTGCCAGCAGCCAAGTGGCGGGGTGTGACAATCAGCCCCAGCATTTT. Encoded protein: CASSQVAGCDNQPQHF.

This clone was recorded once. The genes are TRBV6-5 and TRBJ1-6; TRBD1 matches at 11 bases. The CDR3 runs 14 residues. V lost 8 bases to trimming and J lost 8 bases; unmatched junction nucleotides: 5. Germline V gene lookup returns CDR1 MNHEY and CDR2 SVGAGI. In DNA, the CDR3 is TGTGCCAGCTCCCGGGGACAGGGGGATTCACCCCTCCACTTT. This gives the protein CASSRGQGDSPLHF.

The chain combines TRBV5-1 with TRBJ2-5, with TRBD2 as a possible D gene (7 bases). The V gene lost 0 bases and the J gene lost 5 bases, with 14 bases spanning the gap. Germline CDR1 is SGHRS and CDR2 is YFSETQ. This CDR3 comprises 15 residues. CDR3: CASSLAGGLWETQYF. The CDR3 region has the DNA TGCGCCAGCAGCTTGGCCGGGGGGCTCTGGGAGACCCAGTACTTC. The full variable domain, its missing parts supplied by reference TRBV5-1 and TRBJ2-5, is KAGVTQTPRYLIKTRGQQVTLSCSPISGHRSVSWYQQTPGQGLQFLFEYFSETQRNKGNFPGRFSGRQFSNSRSEMNVSTLELGDSALYLCASSLAGGLWETQYFGPGTRLLVL.

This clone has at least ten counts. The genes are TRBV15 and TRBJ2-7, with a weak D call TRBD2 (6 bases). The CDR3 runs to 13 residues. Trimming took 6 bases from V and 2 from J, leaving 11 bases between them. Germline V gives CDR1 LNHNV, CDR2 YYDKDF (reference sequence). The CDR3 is CATSAPGAYEQYV. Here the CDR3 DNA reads TGTGCCACCAGTGCCCCGGGGGCCTACGAGCAGTACGTC.

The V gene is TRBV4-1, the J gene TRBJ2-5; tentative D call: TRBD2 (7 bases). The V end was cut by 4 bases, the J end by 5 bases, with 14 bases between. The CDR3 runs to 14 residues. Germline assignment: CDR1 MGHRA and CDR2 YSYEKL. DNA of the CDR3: TGCGCCAGCAGCCTGCCGGGGGGCGCGGAGACCCAGTACTTC. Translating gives CASSLPGGAETQYF.

CDR3 region: CASSSSSGGRNEQFF. The CDR3, as DNA: TGTGCCAGCAGCTCCTCTAGCGGGGGCCGCAATGAGCAGTTCTTC. The chain couples TRBV7-2 to TRBJ2-1; 10 positions match TRBD2. Losses at the gene ends were 4 bases for V and 6 bases for J; bases not matched to a gene: 6. Germline loops: CDR1 SGHTA, CDR2 FQGNSA. The CDR3 has 15 residues.

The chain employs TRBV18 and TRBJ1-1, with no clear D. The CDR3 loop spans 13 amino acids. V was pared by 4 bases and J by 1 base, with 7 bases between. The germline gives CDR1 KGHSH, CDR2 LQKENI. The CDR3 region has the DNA TGTGCCAGCTCACAGAGGGAGAACACTGAAGCTTTCTTT. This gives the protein CASSQRENTEAFF.

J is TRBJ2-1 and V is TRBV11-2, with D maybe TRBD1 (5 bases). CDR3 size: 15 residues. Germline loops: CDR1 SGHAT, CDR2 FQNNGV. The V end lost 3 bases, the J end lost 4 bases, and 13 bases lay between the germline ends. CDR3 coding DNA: TGTGCCAGCAGCTTGCGGCAGGGCGTATACAATGAGCAGTTCTTC. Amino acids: CASSLRQGVYNEQFF.

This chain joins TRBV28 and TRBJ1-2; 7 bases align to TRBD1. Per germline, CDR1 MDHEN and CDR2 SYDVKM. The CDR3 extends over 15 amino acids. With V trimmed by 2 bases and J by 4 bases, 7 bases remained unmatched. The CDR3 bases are TGTGCCAGCAGTTTAGGCGGGACAGACCTCTATGGCTACACCTTC. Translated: CASSLGGTDLYGYTF.

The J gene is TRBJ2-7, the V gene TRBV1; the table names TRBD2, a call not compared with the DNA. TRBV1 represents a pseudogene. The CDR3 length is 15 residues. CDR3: CTSSQGLGTRDEQYV. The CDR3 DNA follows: TGCACCAGCAGCCAAGGACTCGGGACTAGAGACGAGCAGTACGTC.

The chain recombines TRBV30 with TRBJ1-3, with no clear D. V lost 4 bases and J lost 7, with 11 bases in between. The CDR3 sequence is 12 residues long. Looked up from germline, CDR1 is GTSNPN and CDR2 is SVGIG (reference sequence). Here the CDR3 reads CAWKYGSNTIYF. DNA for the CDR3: TGTGCCTGGAAATATGGGAGCAACACCATATATTTT.

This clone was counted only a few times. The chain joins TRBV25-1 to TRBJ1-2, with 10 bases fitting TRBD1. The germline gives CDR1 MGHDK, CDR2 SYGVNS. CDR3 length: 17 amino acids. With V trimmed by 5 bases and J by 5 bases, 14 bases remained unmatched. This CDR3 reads CASSSGQGVRVSYGYTF. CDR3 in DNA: TGTGCCAGCAGTTCCGGACAGGGGGTTCGGGTGTCGTATGGCTACACCTTC.